This passage covers 23 T cell receptor beta chains from one sample sequenced in a study of blood T cells in healthy people across ages. Primed by a sample-barcoded 5' primer and a J-beta primer mix, a second PCR proceeded for roughly 6 to 12 cycles. MiXCR, applied by TCRdb to the 5' RACE reads, yields one record per CDR3 protein. The sample records over a million distinct CDR3 sequences, over 35% being singletons. The sequencing input was blood. The receptor set was obtained from a woman between 55 and 75 years old in good health.

The J gene is TRBJ1-6, the V gene TRBV7-3, with 7 bases lining up with TRBD1. Germline trimming cut 2 bases from V and 8 bases from J; bases unmatched to any gene: 6. Germline V lookup: CDR1 SGHTA, CDR2 FQGTGA. This CDR3 comprises 15 residues. CDR3 in DNA: TGTGCCAGCAGCTTACTAGGGGGCGCAGATTCACCCCTCCACTTT. Translating gives CASSLLGGADSPLHF.

CDR3 sequence reads: CASRTEGGRGEKLFF. CDR3 sequence (DNA): TGTGCCAGCAGGACCGAAGGAGGGCGGGGGGAAAAACTGTTTTTT. This chain links TRBV2 with TRBJ1-4; D is possibly TRBD1 (5 bases). The CDR3 is made up of 15 amino acids. V was pared by 6 bases and J by 8 bases, with 19 bases between. Germline assignment: CDR1 SNHLY and CDR2 FYNNEI.

This sequence joins TRBV5-1 and TRBJ2-2; D ambiguous. Trimming shortened V by 0 bases and J by 8 bases, and 11 bases separated the two germline ends. CDR1 SGHRS and CDR2 YFSETQ come from the germline V gene. The CDR3 has 14 residues. CDR3 bases: TGCGCCAGCAGCTTGGACCAAGTGCCTGGGGAGCTGTTTTTT. Translating it yields CASSLDQVPGELFF.

This chain connects TRBV19 to TRBJ2-6, with 7 positions matching TRBD2. Per the germline V gene, CDR1 is LNHDA and CDR2 is SQIVND (reference sequence). The CDR3 runs to 15 residues. The ends lost 3 bases at V and 4 bases at J; junction bases unmatched: 3. CDR3 nucleotide sequence: TGTGCCAGTAGTATGGGAGGGAAAGGGGCCAACGTCCTGACTTTC. This encodes CASSMGGKGANVLTF.

The chain joins TRBV7-8 to TRBJ2-1, with D possibly matching TRBD2 (6 bases). CDR3 length equals 14 residues. The germline gives CDR1 SGHVS, CDR2 FQNEAQ. V lost 0 bases and J 8 bases, leaving 11 bases between the germline ends. CDR3 loop: CASSLASWGDEQFF. The CDR3 DNA is TGTGCCAGCAGCTTAGCGTCATGGGGGGATGAGCAGTTCTTC.

The J gene is TRBJ2-3, the V gene TRBV4-1; 7 positions match TRBD2. The trim removed 0 bases at V and 5 bases at J, leaving 8 bases unmatched. This CDR3 contains 16 residues. The germline V gene has CDR1 MGHRA and CDR2 YSYEKL. CDR3 DNA sequence: TGCGCCAGCAGCCAAGAACTAGCGCAAAAGGGAGATACGCAGTATTTT. It specifies CASSQELAQKGDTQYF.

The gene calls are TRBV4-2 and TRBJ2-5; a possible D gene is TRBD2 (7 bases). Germline V gene lookup returns CDR1 LGHNA and CDR2 YNFKEQ. The CDR3 covers 16 residues. Trimming cost V 4 bases and J 5 bases, with 20 bases left between them. The CDR3, as DNA: TGTGCCAGCAGCCTAGGGGGGGCGTCTGAGTTTGAGACCCAGTACTTC. Translation gives CASSLGGASEFETQYF.

The sample holds many counts of this clonotype. The chain uses TRBV20-1 and TRBJ2-5, with 8 bases lining up with TRBD2. This CDR3 has 17 amino acids. Germline V lookup: CDR1 DFQATT, CDR2 SNEGSKA (reference sequence). V gave up 6 bases and J gave up 11 bases; unmatched junction bases: 26. CDR3 sequence reads: CSAPLGVAGSTYNEQYF. The CDR3 coding sequence is TGCAGTGCCCCCTTGGGGGTAGCGGGAAGCACATACAATGAGCAGTACTTC.

CDR3 coding DNA: TGTGCCAGCAGCCCCCGCGGGGACCTCCCCCCCTACGAGCAGTACTTC. Translation gives CASSPRGDLPPYEQYF. The rearrangement joins TRBV5-6 to TRBJ2-4; tentatively, D is TRBD2 (6 bases). The closer fit of TRBJ2-7 to the DNA end suggests the J call may be wrong. Germline-derived CDR1 and CDR2 are SGHDT and YYEEEE. This CDR3 has 16 residues.

In regard to this clonotype: A read error may account for a junction end that differs from germline. In nucleotides, the CDR3 is TGCAGCGCCCGGACTAGCGGATTCACAGATACGCAGTGTTTT. This gives the protein CSARTSGFTDTQCF. V is TRBV29-1 and J is TRBJ2-3; TRBD2 aligns across 10 bases. The CDR3 is made up of 14 amino acids. CDR1 and CDR2 (germline): SQVTM, ANQGSEA.

This clonotype was counted ten times or more. The chain couples TRBV7-2 to TRBJ2-7, with TRBD2 as a possible D gene (5 bases). The CDR3 consists of 11 residues. Germline V gives CDR1 SGHTA, CDR2 FQGNSA. Trimming pared 8 bases from V and 0 bases from J, leaving 5 bases between. The CDR3 DNA follows: TGTGCCAGCGGACTCTCCTACGAGCAGTACTTC. It codes for CASGLSYEQYF.

This clonotype was detected a few times. The V and J genes are TRBV6-5 and TRBJ1-5; D is undetermined. CDR1 is MNHEY and CDR2 is SVGAGI in the germline V gene. The ends were cut back, 5 bases at V and 4 bases at J, with 9 bases in the middle. The CDR3 has 13 residues. The CDR3 DNA is TGTGCCAGCAGTCCTCGGGAAAATCAGCCCCAGCATTTT. Translating gives CASSPRENQPQHF.

This clonotype was recorded only once. This may come from a read error, since a much larger clone is one base off. The gene calls are TRBV29-1 and TRBJ2-3; D is possibly TRBD2 (6 bases). The CDR3 length is 13 residues. Looked up from germline, CDR1 is SQVTM and CDR2 is ANQGSEA. The CDR3 DNA sequence: TGCAGCGCGGGACTCACACGCACAGATGCGCAGTATTTT. Protein sequence: CSAGLTRTDAQYF.

The chain uses TRBV4-1 and TRBJ1-1; possibly TRBD1 for D (6 bases). V lost 3 bases and J lost 6, with 14 bases in between. The CDR3 sequence is 14 residues long. Germline values: CDR1 MGHRA, CDR2 YSYEKL. CDR3 nucleotide sequence: TGCGCCAGCAGCCATCCGGGGGCTACCCCTGAAGCTTTCTTT. This gives the protein CASSHPGATPEAFF.

The V gene is TRBV20-1, the J gene TRBJ2-4; 16 bases align to TRBD2. The CDR3 totals 16 residues. Looked up from germline, CDR1 is DFQATT and CDR2 is SNEGSKA (reference sequence). Trimming took 2 bases from V and 13 from J; bases not matched to a gene: 11. The CDR3 sequence is CSARSGTSGRGWEQYF. The CDR3, as DNA: TGCAGTGCTAGATCCGGGACTAGCGGGAGGGGTTGGGAGCAGTACTTC.

This clonotype has only a few counts. This chain connects TRBV12-3 or TRBV12-4 to TRBJ2-1; a weak D match, TRBD1 (6 bases). V dropped 6 bases and J dropped 10 bases, with 16 bases sitting between them. CDR3 length: 13 amino acids. DNA of the CDR3: TGTGCCAGCAGCCAGGGACAAAACATGGAGCAGTTCTTC. It yields the protein CASSQGQNMEQFF.

This sequence joins TRBV18 and TRBJ2-1; D remains ambiguous. Trimming took off 2 bases at V and 4 bases at J, with 21 bases between the two ends. The CDR3 is 18 residues long. Germline V gene data show CDR1 as KGHSH and CDR2 as LQKENI. The CDR3 sequence is CASSPIRTGPTTYNEQFF. Written as DNA, the CDR3 is TGTGCCAGCTCACCAATTAGAACTGGTCCCACTACTTACAATGAGCAGTTCTTC.

The chain combines TRBV7-2 with TRBJ2-3; the match to TRBD2 covers 8 bases. Germline CDR1 reads SGHTA; CDR2 reads FQGNSA. The CDR3 is 16 amino acids. V lost 4 bases and J lost 1; bases outside the gene matches: 7. In DNA, the CDR3 is TGTGCCAGCAGCTACCGAGCGGGGGTCGGCACAGATACGCAGTATTTT. Translated: CASSYRAGVGTDTQYF.

The rearrangement uses TRBV29-1 and TRBJ2-1; 11 nucleotides align to TRBD1. The DNA end is a closer match to TRBJ2-7, so the J assignment may be wrong. The CDR3 runs 15 residues. CDR1 and CDR2 (germline): SQVTM, ANQGSEA. The CDR3 loop reads CSVERGQGGNNEQYF. CDR3 nucleotide sequence: TGCAGCGTTGAAAGGGGACAGGGGGGGAACAATGAGCAGTACTTC.

This clonotype was recorded at least ten times. V is TRBV5-1 and J is TRBJ2-7; 9 bases agree with TRBD1. The CDR3 is made up of 13 amino acids. Looked up from germline, CDR1 is SGHRS and CDR2 is YFSETQ. Trimming removed 6 bases from V and 2 bases from J; junction bases left unmatched: 3. The CDR3, as DNA: TGCGCCAGCACCAGGACAGGGGCCTACGAGCAGTACTTC. Its translation is CASTRTGAYEQYF.

The chain combines TRBV7-9 with TRBJ1-2; possible D gene TRBD1, 5 bases. V was cut by 5 bases and J by 2 bases, with 15 bases left in between. CDR1 is SEHNR and CDR2 is FQNEAQ in the germline V gene (reference sequence). The CDR3 is 15 amino acids. The CDR3 here is CASSPPGAVNYGYTF. Written as DNA, the CDR3 is TGTGCCAGCAGCCCGCCCGGGGCAGTGAACTATGGCTACACCTTC.

CDR3 protein: CAFIETEGGPSDEQYF. For the CDR3, the DNA is TGTGCTTTCATCGAAACTGAGGGAGGGCCGTCGGACGAGCAGTACTTC. The chain employs TRBV24-1 and TRBJ2-7; 7 positions agree with TRBD2. Germline V gene lookup returns CDR1 KGHDR and CDR2 SFDVKD. CDR3 size: 16 residues.

The chain couples TRBV6-6 to TRBJ2-1; a weak D match, TRBD2 (6 bases). Trimming pared 0 bases from V and 4 bases from J, leaving 13 bases between. CDR3 length equals 16 residues. Germline CDR1 is MNHNY and CDR2 is SVGAGI (reference sequence). The CDR3 DNA sequence: TGTGCCAGCAGTTACTCGACTAGAGTCAGGTACAATGAGCAGTTCTTC. Protein: CASSYSTRVRYNEQFF.